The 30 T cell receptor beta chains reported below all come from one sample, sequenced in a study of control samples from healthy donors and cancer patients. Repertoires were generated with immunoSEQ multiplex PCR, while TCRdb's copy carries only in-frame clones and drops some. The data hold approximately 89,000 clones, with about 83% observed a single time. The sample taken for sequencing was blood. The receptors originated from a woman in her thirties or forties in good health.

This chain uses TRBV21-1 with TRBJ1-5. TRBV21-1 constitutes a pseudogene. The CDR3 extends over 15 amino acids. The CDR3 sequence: CASSKRDAGGQPQHF. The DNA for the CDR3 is TGTGCCAGCAGCAAAAGGGACGCGGGAGGTCAGCCCCAGCATTTT.

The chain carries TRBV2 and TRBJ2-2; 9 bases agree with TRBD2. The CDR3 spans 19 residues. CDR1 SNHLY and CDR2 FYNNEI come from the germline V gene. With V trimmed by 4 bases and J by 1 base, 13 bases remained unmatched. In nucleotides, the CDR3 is TGTGCCAGCAGTGTAGTAGGGCGTCTAGCGGGGCTGAACACCGGGGAGCTGTTTTTT. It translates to CASSVVGRLAGLNTGELFF.

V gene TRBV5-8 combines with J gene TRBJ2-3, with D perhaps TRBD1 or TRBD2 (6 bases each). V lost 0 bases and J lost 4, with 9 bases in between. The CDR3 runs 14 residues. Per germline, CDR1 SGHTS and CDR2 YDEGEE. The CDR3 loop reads CASSLEGGADTQYF. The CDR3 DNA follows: TGTGCCAGCAGCTTGGAGGGGGGAGCAGATACGCAGTATTTT.

This chain's CDR3 is CASSPGLAGGSTQYF. DNA for the CDR3: TGCGCCAGCAGCCCGGGACTAGCGGGGGGAAGTACGCAGTATTTT. The chain joins TRBV5-1 to TRBJ2-3; 15 bases are shared with TRBD2. The CDR3 extends over 15 amino acids. Trimming removed 4 bases from V and 8 bases from J; junction bases left unmatched: 5. Germline V gene sequence: CDR1 SGHRS, CDR2 YFSETQ. Complete variable domain (other parts from reference TRBV5-1 and TRBJ2-3): KAGVTQTPRYLIKTRGQQVTLSCSPISGHRSVSWYQQTPGQGLQFLFEYFSETQRNKGNFPGRFSGRQFSNSRSEMNVSTLELGDSALYLCASSPGLAGGSTQYFGPGTRLTVL.

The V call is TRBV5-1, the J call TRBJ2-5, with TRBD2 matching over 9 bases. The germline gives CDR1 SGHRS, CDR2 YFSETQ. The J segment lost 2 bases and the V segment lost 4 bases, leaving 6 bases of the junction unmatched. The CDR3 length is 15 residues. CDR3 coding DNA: TGCGCCAGCAGCGGAGCTAGCGGGGCTCAAGAGACCCAGTACTTC. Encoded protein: CASSGASGAQETQYF.

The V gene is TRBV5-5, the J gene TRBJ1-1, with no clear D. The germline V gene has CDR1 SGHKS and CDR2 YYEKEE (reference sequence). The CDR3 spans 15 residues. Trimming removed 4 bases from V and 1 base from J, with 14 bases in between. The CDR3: CASSPNFGRNTEAFF. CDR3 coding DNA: TGTGCCAGCAGCCCCAATTTTGGGAGGAACACTGAAGCTTTCTTT.

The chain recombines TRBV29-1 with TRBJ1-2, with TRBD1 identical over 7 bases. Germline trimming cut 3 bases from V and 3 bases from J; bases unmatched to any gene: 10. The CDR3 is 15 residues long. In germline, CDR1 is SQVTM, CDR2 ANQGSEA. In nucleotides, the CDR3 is TGCAGCGTTGACCAACATCGGGACAGCTACTATGGCTACACCTTC. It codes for CSVDQHRDSYYGYTF.

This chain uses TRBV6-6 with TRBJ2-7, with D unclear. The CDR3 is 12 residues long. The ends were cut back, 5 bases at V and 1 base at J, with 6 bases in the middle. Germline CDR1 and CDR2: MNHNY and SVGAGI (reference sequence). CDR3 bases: TGTGCCAGCAGTCAAGAGTCCTACGAGCAGTACTTC. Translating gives CASSQESYEQYF.

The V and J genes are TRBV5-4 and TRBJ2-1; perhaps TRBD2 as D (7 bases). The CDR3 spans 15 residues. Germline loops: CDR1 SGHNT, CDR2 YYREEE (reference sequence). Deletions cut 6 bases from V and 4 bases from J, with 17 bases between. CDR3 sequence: CASTTGGGGYNEQFF. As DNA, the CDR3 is TGTGCCAGCACTACTGGAGGGGGGGGTTACAATGAGCAGTTCTTC.

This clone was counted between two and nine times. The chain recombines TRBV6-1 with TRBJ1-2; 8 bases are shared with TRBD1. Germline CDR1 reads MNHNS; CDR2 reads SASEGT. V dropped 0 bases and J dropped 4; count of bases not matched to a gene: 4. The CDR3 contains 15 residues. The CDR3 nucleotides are TGTGCCAGCAGTGAAGCGTACAGGGGGACCTATGGCTACACCTTC. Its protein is CASSEAYRGTYGYTF.

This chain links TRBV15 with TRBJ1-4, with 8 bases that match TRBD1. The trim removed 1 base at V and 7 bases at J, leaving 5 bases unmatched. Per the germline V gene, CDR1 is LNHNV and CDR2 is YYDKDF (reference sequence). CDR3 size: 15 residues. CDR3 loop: CATSRVAGGSEKLFF. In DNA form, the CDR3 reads TGTGCCACCAGCAGAGTGGCAGGGGGCAGTGAAAAACTGTTTTTT.

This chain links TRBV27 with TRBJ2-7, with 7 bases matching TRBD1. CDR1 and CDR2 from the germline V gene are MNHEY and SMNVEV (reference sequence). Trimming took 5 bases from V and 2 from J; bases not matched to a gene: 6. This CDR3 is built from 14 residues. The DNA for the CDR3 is TGTGCCAGCAGTATGAGGGGGCGCACCTACGAGCAGTACTTC. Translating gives CASSMRGRTYEQYF.

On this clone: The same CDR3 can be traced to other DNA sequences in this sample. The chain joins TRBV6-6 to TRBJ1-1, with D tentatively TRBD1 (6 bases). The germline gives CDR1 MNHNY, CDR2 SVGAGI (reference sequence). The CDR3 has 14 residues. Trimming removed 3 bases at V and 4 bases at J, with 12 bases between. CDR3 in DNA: TGTGCCAGCAGTTATGCGGGGGGCCCCACTGAAGCTTTCTTT. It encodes CASSYAGGPTEAFF.

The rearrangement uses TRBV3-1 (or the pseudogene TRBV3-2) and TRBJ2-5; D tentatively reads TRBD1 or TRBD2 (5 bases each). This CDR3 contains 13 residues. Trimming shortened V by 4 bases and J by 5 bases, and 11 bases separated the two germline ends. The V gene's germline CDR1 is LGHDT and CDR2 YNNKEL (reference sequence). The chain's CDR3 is CASSLGVGETQYF. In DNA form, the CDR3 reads TGTGCCAGCAGCCTGGGGGTTGGGGAGACCCAGTACTTC.

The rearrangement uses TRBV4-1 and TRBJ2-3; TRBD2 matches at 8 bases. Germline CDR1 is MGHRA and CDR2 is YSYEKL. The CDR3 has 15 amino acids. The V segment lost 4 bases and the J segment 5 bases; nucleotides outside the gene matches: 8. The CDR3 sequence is CASSRSPGGRDTQYF. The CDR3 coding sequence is TGCGCCAGCAGCCGATCCCCGGGGGGGAGAGATACGCAGTATTTT.

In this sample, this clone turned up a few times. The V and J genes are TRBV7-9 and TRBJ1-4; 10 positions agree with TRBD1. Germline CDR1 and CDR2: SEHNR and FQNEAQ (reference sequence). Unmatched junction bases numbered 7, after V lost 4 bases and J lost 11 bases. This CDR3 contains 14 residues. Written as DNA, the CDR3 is TGTGCCAGCAGCTCGACAGGGGGCGCGAGGAAACTGTTTTTT. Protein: CASSSTGGARKLFF.

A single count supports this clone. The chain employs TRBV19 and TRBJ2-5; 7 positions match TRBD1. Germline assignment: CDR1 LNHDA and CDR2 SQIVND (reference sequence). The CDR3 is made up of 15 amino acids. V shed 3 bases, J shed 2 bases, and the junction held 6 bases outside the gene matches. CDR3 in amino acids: CASSIGADRQETQYF. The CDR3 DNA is TGTGCCAGTAGTATTGGTGCGGACAGGCAAGAGACCCAGTACTTC.

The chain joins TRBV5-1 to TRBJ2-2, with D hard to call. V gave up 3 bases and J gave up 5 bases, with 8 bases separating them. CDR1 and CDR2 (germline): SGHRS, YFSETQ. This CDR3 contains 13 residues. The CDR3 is CASSSLMTGELFF. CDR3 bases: TGCGCCAGCAGCTCGTTAATGACCGGGGAGCTGTTTTTT.

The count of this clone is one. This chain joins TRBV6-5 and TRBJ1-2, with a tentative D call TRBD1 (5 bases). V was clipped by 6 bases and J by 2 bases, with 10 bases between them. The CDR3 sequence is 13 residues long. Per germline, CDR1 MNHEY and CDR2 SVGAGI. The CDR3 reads CASRTGRNYGYTF. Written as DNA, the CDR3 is TGTGCCAGCAGAACGGGACGGAACTATGGCTACACCTTC.

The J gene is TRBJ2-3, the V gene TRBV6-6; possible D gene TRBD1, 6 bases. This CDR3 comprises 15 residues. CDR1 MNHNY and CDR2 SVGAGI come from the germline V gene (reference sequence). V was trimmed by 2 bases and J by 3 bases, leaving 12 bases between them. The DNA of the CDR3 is TGTGCCAGCAGTTACCCCCAGGGGATAACAGATACGCAGTATTTT. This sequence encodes CASSYPQGITDTQYF.

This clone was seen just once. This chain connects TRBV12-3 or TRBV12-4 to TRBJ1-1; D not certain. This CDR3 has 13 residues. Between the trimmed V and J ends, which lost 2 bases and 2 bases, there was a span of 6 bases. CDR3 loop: CASSLLENTEAFF. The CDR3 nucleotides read TGTGCCAGCAGTTTACTAGAAAACACTGAAGCTTTCTTT.

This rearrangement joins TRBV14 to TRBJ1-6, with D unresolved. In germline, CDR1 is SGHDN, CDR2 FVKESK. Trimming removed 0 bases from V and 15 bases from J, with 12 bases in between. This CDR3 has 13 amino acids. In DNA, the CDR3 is TGTGCCAGCAGCCAAGATGTACAAGCGGACCTCCACTTT. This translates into CASSQDVQADLHF.

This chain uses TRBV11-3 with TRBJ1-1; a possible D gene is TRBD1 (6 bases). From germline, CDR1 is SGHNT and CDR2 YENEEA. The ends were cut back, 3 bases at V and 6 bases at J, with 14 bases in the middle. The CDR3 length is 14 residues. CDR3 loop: CASSFGGRLPEAFF. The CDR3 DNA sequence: TGTGCCAGCAGCTTCGGGGGGCGGCTCCCTGAAGCTTTCTTT. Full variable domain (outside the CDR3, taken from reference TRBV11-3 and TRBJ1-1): EAGVVQSPRYKIIEKKQPVAFWCNPISGHNTLYWYLQNLGQGPELLIRYENEEAVDDSQLPKDRFSAERLKGVDSTLKIQPAELGDSAVYLCASSFGGRLPEAFFGQGTRLTVV.

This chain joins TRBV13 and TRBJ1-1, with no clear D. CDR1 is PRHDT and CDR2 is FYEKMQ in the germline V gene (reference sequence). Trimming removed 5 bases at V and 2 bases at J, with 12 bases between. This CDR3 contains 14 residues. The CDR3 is CASSHNSLNTEAFF. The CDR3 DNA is TGTGCCAGCAGCCATAATTCCTTAAACACTGAAGCTTTCTTT.

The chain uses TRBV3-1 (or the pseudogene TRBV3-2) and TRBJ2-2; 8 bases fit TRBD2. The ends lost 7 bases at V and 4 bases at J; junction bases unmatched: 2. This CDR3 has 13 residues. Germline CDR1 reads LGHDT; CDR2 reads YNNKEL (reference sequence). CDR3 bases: TGTGCCAGCACAGCGGGGGCCACCGGGGAGCTGTTTTTT. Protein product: CASTAGATGELFF.

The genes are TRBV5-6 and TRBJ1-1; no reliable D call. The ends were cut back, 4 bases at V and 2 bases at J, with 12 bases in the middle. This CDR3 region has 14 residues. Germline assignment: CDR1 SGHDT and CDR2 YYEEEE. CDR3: CASSLQEVNTEAFF. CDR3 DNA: TGTGCCAGCAGCCTCCAGGAGGTCAACACTGAAGCTTTCTTT.

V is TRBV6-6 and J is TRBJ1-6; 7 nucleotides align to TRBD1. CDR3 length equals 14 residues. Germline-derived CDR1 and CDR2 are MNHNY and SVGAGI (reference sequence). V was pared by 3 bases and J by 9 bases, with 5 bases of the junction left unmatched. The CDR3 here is CASSYQDRASPLHF. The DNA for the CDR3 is TGTGCCAGCAGTTATCAAGACAGGGCTTCACCCCTCCACTTT.

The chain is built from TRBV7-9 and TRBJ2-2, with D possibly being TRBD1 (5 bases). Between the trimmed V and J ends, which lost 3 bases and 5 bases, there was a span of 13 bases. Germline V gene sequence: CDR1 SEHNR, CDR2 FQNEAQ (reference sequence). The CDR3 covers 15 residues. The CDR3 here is CASSLVDSYTGELFF. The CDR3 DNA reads TGTGCCAGCAGCTTGGTCGACAGCTATACCGGGGAGCTGTTTTTT. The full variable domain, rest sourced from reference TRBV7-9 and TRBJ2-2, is DTGVSQNPRHKITKRGQNVTFRCDPISEHNRLYWYRQTLGQGPEFLTYFQNEAQLEKSRLLSDRFSAERPKGSFSTLEIQRTEQGDSAMYLCASSLVDSYTGELFFGEGSRLTVL.

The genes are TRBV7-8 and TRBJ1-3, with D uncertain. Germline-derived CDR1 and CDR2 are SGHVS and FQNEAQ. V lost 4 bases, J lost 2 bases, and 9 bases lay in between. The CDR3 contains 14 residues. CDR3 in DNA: TGTGCCAGCAGCTCTTCACAACCTGGAAACACCATATATTTT. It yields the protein CASSSSQPGNTIYF.

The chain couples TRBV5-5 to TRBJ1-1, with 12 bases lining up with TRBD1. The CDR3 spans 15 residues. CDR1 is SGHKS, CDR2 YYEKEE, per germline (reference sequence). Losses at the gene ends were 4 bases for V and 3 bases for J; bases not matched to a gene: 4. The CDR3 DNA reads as TGTGCCAGCAGCCATGGGGACAGGGGGCACACTGAAGCTTTCTTT. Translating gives CASSHGDRGHTEAFF. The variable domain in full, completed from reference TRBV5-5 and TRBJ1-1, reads DAGVTQSPTHLIKTRGQQVTLRCSPISGHKSVSWYQQVLGQGPQFIFQYYEKEERGRGNFPDRFSARQFPNYSSELNVNALLLGDSALYLCASSHGDRGHTEAFFGQGTRLTVV.